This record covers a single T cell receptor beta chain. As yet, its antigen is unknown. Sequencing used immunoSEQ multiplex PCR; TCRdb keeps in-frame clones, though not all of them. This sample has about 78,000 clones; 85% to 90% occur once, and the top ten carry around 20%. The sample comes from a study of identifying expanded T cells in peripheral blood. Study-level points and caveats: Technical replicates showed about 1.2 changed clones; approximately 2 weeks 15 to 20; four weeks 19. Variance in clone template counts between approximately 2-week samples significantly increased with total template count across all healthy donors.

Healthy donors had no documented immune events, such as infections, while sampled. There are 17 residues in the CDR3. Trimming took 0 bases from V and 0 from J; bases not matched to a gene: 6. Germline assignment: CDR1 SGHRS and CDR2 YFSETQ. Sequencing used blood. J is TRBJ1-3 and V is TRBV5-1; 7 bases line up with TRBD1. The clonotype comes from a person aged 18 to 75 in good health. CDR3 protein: CASSLGQGRSSGNTIYF. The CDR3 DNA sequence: TGCGCCAGCAGCTTGGGACAGGGAAGGAGCTCTGGAAACACCATATATTTT.